The 10 T cell receptor beta chains in this list originate from one sample, sequenced in a study of CD8 T cells in ankylosing spondylitis. TCRdb reprocessed the 5' RACE reads with MiXCR, giving one entry per CDR3 protein. The data hold about 540,000 distinct CDR3 sequences, with roughly 13% observed a single time. No antigen is known for these receptors. Whole-study findings and limits: A TCR beta motif of fewer than ten highly homologous variants seemed to mark ankylosing spondylitis blood.

The sequencing input was blood, either unsorted or a sorted T cell fraction (not recorded which). The receptors were sampled from a male donor with ankylosing spondylitis.

V is TRBV20-1 and J is TRBJ1-6, with 7 positions matching TRBD1. After removal of 6 bases from V and 1 base from J, the junction contained 9 bases not matched to a gene. This CDR3 has 16 residues. Germline CDR1 is DFQATT and CDR2 is SNEGSKA (reference sequence). The CDR3 DNA reads TGCAGTGCGCGCCGACAGGGATGGTCCTATAATTCACCCCTCCACTTT. Its translation is CSARRQGWSYNSPLHF.

This clonotype turned up a few times. The genes are TRBV2 and TRBJ1-2; D unresolved. V lost 7 bases to trimming and J lost 5 bases, with 14 bases between them. The CDR3 contains 13 residues. Per germline, CDR1 SNHLY and CDR2 FYNNEI. The CDR3 DNA reads as TGTGCCAGCACTTATTACCAAACATATGGCTACACCTTC. This translates into CASTYYQTYGYTF.

The chain is built from TRBV5-6 and TRBJ2-7; TRBD1 aligns across 11 bases. The CDR3 length is 16 residues. Germline V gene lookup returns CDR1 SGHDT and CDR2 YYEEEE. V was clipped by 2 bases and J by 6 bases; unmatched bases: 10. DNA for the CDR3: TGTGCCAGCAGCTTAGTGTCCGGACAGGGGGCTGGCGAGCAGTACGTC. It yields the protein CASSLVSGQGAGEQYV.

The chain couples TRBV10-2 to TRBJ1-5; possible D gene TRBD1, 5 bases. V was clipped by 3 bases and J by 4 bases, with 13 bases between them. The CDR3 spans 15 residues. The germline gives CDR1 WSHSY, CDR2 SAAADI. CDR3 DNA: TGCGCCAGCAGTGATTGGGGGGTGTCAAATCAGCCCCAGCATTTT. Amino acid sequence: CASSDWGVSNQPQHF.

This clonotype was observed a few times. The germline gene is not matched at one end of the junction; a read error may be the cause. The chain uses TRBV6-1 and TRBJ2-1; unclear D gene. Germline lookup yields CDR1 MNHNS and CDR2 SASEGT. The CDR3 runs to 15 residues. This CDR3 reads CGSKARPSSYNEQFF. The CDR3 region has the DNA TGTGGCAGCAAGGCTAGGCCAAGCTCCTACAATGAGCAGTTCTTC.

This clonotype appeared many times. V usage is TRBV24-1 and J usage is TRBJ1-3, with a possible D match to TRBD1 (5 bases). The CDR3 covers 14 residues. V was shortened by 2 bases and J by 2 bases, with 6 bases between the two germline ends. Germline CDR1 and CDR2: KGHDR and SFDVKD. CDR3 residues: CATSDSRAGNTIYF. CDR3 nucleotide sequence: TGTGCCACCAGTGATTCCAGGGCTGGAAACACCATATATTTT.

This clonotype was seen ten or more times. This chain uses TRBV12-3 or TRBV12-4 with TRBJ1-5, with 9 nucleotides matching TRBD1. V lost 5 bases, J lost 4 bases, and 3 bases stayed unmatched. The CDR3 runs to 14 residues. The CDR3 DNA sequence: TGTGCCAGCAGTGGGACAGGGAGAAATCAGCCCCAGCATTTT. Protein sequence: CASSGTGRNQPQHF.

The genes are TRBV7-9 and TRBJ2-7; the match to TRBD1 covers 7 bases. The CDR3 sequence is 16 residues long. The J segment lost 2 bases and the V segment lost 0 bases, leaving 7 bases of the junction unmatched. Germline lookup yields CDR1 SEHNR and CDR2 FQNEAQ (reference sequence). The DNA of the CDR3 is TGTGCCAGCAGCTTAGCGAGTAGACAGGGCGCCTACGAGCAGTACTTC. Translated: CASSLASRQGAYEQYF.

This clonotype has more than one count but fewer than ten. This chain links TRBV5-1 with TRBJ2-2; TRBD1 matches 8 bases. The germline V gene has CDR1 SGHRS and CDR2 YFSETQ. The CDR3 loop spans 15 amino acids. Germline trimming cut 4 bases from V and 3 bases from J; bases unmatched to any gene: 5. CDR3 loop: CASSLDRGHTGELFF. CDR3 coding DNA: TGCGCCAGCAGCCTAGACAGGGGCCACACCGGGGAGCTGTTTTTT.

The J gene is TRBJ2-5, the V gene TRBV20-1; 10 bases agree with TRBD2. Germline CDR1 and CDR2: DFQATT and SNEGSKA (reference sequence). CDR3 length: 16 residues. Trimming took 5 bases from V and 7 from J; bases not matched to a gene: 16. The DNA of the CDR3 is TGCAGTGCTTCGAGAGCGGGAGGGCCATCAAGTTGGACCCAGTACTTC. Protein: CSASRAGGPSSWTQYF.